This TCR beta chain is drawn from a study of blood T cells in healthy people across ages. Study outcomes and limitations: PBMCs were not sorted, which prevented a conclusive comparison of naive versus antigen-experienced cells. As age increased, TCR beta diversity per million T cells fell in a roughly linear fashion. Among long-lived donors, naive CD4+ cells were more numerous and diversity higher than in aged donors.

A word on this clonotype: Its specificity is unknown.

CDR1 is SGHTA, CDR2 FQGNSA, per germline. V lost 5 bases, J lost 2 bases, and 10 bases stayed unmatched. This CDR3 has 16 residues. With a J-beta primer mix and a sample-barcoded 5' primer, a second PCR ran about 6 to 11 cycles. Every cDNA molecule carried a tag from a template-switch adaptor bearing 12 random nucleotides. MiXCR, run by TCRdb on the 5' RACE reads, gives a single entry per CDR3 protein. The repertoire has about 1,800,000 distinct CDR3 sequences, 28% of them found once; the top ten carry 7.7%. The sequenced material came from blood. This receptor was identified in a young woman in good health. The rearrangement uses TRBV7-2 and TRBJ2-3, with TRBD1 matching 7 bases. Here the CDR3 DNA reads TGTGCCAGCAGCCCAGAAGGGGGCGGATTCACAGATACGCAGTATTTT. Protein product: CASSPEGGGFTDTQYF. Full variable domain (rest looked up from reference TRBV7-2 and TRBJ2-3): GAGVSQSPSNKVTEKGKDVELRCDPISGHTALYWYRQSLGQGLEFLIYFQGNSAPDKSGLPSDRFSAERTGGSVSTLTIQRTQQEDSAVYLCASSPEGGGFTDTQYFGPGTRLTVL.